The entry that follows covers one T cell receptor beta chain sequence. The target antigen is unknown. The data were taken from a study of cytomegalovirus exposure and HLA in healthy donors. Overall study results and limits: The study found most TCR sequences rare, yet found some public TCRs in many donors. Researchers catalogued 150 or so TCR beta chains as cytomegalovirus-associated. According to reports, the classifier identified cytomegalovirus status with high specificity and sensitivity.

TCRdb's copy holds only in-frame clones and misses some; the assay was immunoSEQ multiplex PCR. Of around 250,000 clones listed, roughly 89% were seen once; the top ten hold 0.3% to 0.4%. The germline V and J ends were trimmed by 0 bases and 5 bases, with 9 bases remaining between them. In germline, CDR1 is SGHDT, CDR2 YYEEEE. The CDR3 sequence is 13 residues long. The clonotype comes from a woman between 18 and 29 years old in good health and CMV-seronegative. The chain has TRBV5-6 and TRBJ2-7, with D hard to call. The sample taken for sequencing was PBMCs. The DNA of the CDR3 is TGTGCCAGCAGCTTGGCCGGTGGGCACGAGCAGTACGTC. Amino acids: CASSLAGGHEQYV.